This entry describes one T cell receptor (beta chain). Its cognate antigen is unknown. The CDR3 has 15 residues. Germline CDR1 is SGHKS and CDR2 is YYEKEE (reference sequence). V was clipped by 3 bases and J by 4 bases; unmatched bases: 8. Researchers divided each subset's genomic DNA evenly across several immunoSEQ plates. The data were produced by immunoSEQ multiplex PCR, yet TCRdb's version contains in-frame clones alone and is incomplete. The repertoire holds some 2,500,000 clones, with 92% as singletons. This entry belongs to a study of shared clonotypes between healthy human individuals. General study results and limits: At large depth, rarefaction still showed sorted-subset sequencing to be incomplete.

The J gene is TRBJ2-5, the V gene TRBV5-5, with TRBD2 matching over 8 bases. This receptor was taken from a man younger than 30 in good health. Some clones in this sample may be carry-over from other donors' samples. Sequencing used naive CD4+ T cells from PBMCs. Subset: CD45RA+ positively selected. The CDR3 nucleotides are TGTGCCAGCAGCTCGAGCGGGGGAGAGGGAGAGACCCAGTACTTC. Its protein is CASSSSGGEGETQYF. Based on the CDR3 plus reference TRBV5-5 and TRBJ2-5, the full variable domain is DAGVTQSPTHLIKTRGQQVTLRCSPISGHKSVSWYQQVLGQGPQFIFQYYEKEERGRGNFPDRFSARQFPNYSSELNVNALLLGDSALYLCASSSSGGEGETQYFGPGTRLLVL.